The text below deals with one TCR beta chain. Its antigen is unknown. It was with 60 Vbeta and 13 Jbeta primers that the PCR ran. Profiling relied on immunoSEQ multiplex PCR, and the TCRdb table lists in-frame clones only, not all of them. Here the sample spans around 76,000 clones, 60% to 85% being singletons. The sample belongs to a study of cytomegalovirus exposure and HLA in healthy donors. Findings and limits, study-wide: Presence/absence analyses treated sequencing depth as roughly uniform across donors. It was only CMV serostatus that was available as immune exposure information. By a later analysis, the bulk of CMV-associated TCR beta chains appeared HLA-restricted.

V dropped 5 bases and J dropped 1; count of bases not matched to a gene: 6. The germline V gene has CDR1 SGHAT and CDR2 FQNNGV. This CDR3 spans 16 amino acids. Sequenced: PBMCs. The sequence was obtained from a man between 35 and 55 years old in good health and CMV-seronegative. The V and J genes are TRBV11-2 and TRBJ2-1, with 9 bases identical to TRBD1. The CDR3 nucleotides read TGTGCCAGCAGCCTCCGACAGGGGGGGTCCTACAATGAGCAGTTCTTC. It encodes CASSLRQGGSYNEQFF.